The 6 T cell receptor beta chains below come from one sample, sequenced in a study of CD8 T cells in ankylosing spondylitis. Which antigens these TCRs recognize remains unknown. Study observations and caveats: Blood from ankylosing spondylitis patients appeared to carry a characteristic roughly eight-variant TCR beta motif.

TCRdb re-derived calls from the 5' RACE reads in MiXCR, one entry per CDR3 protein. The sample consists of a few hundred thousand distinct CDR3 sequences, 8% of them appearing once. What was sequenced was blood, either unsorted or a sorted T cell fraction (not recorded which). The receptor set was obtained from a male donor with ankylosing spondylitis.

This clonotype was seen a few times. V usage is TRBV6-1 and J usage is TRBJ1-2, with TRBD1 matching over 7 bases. The CDR3 covers 14 residues. CDR1 and CDR2 (germline): MNHNS, SASEGT. With 6 bases clipped from V and 4 bases from J, the junction kept 8 bases outside the gene matches. The CDR3 nucleotides read TGTGCCAGCAGCAGAAAGGGGGCTGGCTATGGCTACACCTTC. It is translated as CASSRKGAGYGYTF.

This clonotype was seen only a few times. The chain combines TRBV29-1 with TRBJ1-1; D not resolved. V shed 7 bases and J shed 6 bases, with 15 bases lying between them. The CDR3 totals 12 residues. The germline CDR1 and CDR2 sequences are SQVTM and ANQGSEA. In DNA form, the CDR3 reads TGCAGCGCCTACCGGGATGCGGCTGAAGCTTTCTTT. Protein: CSAYRDAAEAFF.

This clonotype showed up just a few times. The chain employs TRBV5-1 and TRBJ2-3; TRBD2 agrees at 13 bases. CDR3 size: 19 residues. Trimming at V came to 4 bases and at J to 8 bases, leaving 19 bases not matched to a gene. From germline, CDR1 is SGHRS and CDR2 YFSETQ. CDR3 DNA: TGCGCCAGCAGCCTAGGGTGGACCGGACTAGCGGGAGCGTCTAGTACGCAGTATTTT. Its translation: CASSLGWTGLAGASSTQYF. Combining the CDR3 with reference TRBV5-1 and TRBJ2-3 gives the whole variable domain KAGVTQTPRYLIKTRGQQVTLSCSPISGHRSVSWYQQTPGQGLQFLFEYFSETQRNKGNFPGRFSGRQFSNSRSEMNVSTLELGDSALYLCASSLGWTGLAGASSTQYFGPGTRLTVL.

This clonotype was found a few times. The chain carries TRBV4-3 and TRBJ2-7; D gene ambiguous. Per the germline V gene, CDR1 is LGHNA and CDR2 is YSLEER. Trimming took off 0 bases at V and 3 bases at J, with 6 bases between the two ends. This CDR3 spans 13 amino acids. The CDR3 coding sequence is TGCGCCAGCAGCCAAGATTTCGGCTACGAGCAGTACTTC. This sequence encodes CASSQDFGYEQYF.

This sequence joins TRBV28 and TRBJ2-7; 11 bases map to TRBD2. From germline, CDR1 is MDHEN and CDR2 SYDVKM. The CDR3 has 16 residues. Germline trimming cut 8 bases from V and 0 bases from J; bases unmatched to any gene: 9. CDR3 DNA: TGTGCCAGCCAGCCTATAGCGGGAGGGAGCTCCTACGAGCAGTACTTC. It codes for CASQPIAGGSSYEQYF.

The chain employs TRBV4-3 and TRBJ2-7, with TRBD1 identical over 8 bases. Germline trimming cut 4 bases from V and 0 bases from J; bases unmatched to any gene: 2. Germline V lookup: CDR1 LGHNA, CDR2 YSLEER. CDR3 length equals 14 residues. CDR3 residues: CASSRGQGSYEQYF. In nucleotides, the CDR3 is TGCGCCAGCAGCCGAGGACAGGGCTCCTACGAGCAGTACTTC.